This record covers a single T cell receptor beta chain. Its cognate antigen has yet to be identified. No base qualities exist here, and no much larger clone lies one base off it. The data derive from a study of brain T cells in children with intractable seizures listed by TCRdb under 2021. Background on the whole study: Resected brain tissue from 53 pediatric epilepsy surgery cases was first screened for immune gene transcripts using a NanoString immunology panel. Among the 12 selected surgery cases, eight also had pre-surgery blood sequenced, leaving four with brain tissue only. The research as a whole found: Viral specificity was inferred only from CDR3 sequence similarity, and patients' HCMV serostatus was unknown. Sequencing depth differed between pre- and post-surgery blood, so clones missing from the pre-surgery sample may reflect undersampling.

The CDR3 starts with the cysteine, ends with the phenylalanine, and has 12 residues. Only CDR3 DNA is held: 36 bases, read in frame from base 1. The germline V gene specifies SGHRS as CDR1 and YFSETQ as CDR2. Trimming costs V 7 bases and J 6 bases, and their ends lie 12 bases apart. TCR beta chain sequences were generated from genomic DNA using the immunoSEQ assay. Per the authors' processing: Any CDR3 sequence that did not begin with the conserved framework cysteine at position 104 was removed by hand. To get clonality, the normalized Shannon's Diversity Index was subtracted from one, giving values from 0 (maximal diversity) to 1 (oligoclonal). Chi-squared comparison-of-proportions tests assessed whether the same CDR3 differed in frequency between samples, such as brain versus blood. Public clonotypes were found by searching immuneACCESS, and the VDJdb browser was used to assess similarity to known antiviral clonotypes. TCRdb obtained this table from immuneACCESS and retained in-frame rearrangements with V and J assigned. These tables miss some clones; where compared with another copy, unresolved V genes account for less than half of the shortfall, and the remainder is unexplained. The DNA gave D and trimming, while V, J and clone size come from that table. This sample lists some 64,000 clones; roughly 95% were detected once. The ten biggest clones cover roughly 0.4% of the sample.

The time point label, as the study defines it: resected brain tissue, or blood drawn just prior to surgery. The surgery cases with the highest brain T cell transcript signatures were chosen for TCR beta chain sequencing of brain tissue, and also of blood when blood was available. Patients had been treated with at least one anti-epileptic drug before surgery. TCR-sequenced patients were children with drug-resistant epilepsy due to tuberous sclerosis complex, focal cortical dysplasia, Rasmussen encephalitis or hemimegalencephaly. Blood samples were drawn just before the epilepsy surgery. Bulk genomic DNA was extracted from unsorted brain tissue and whole blood with the Monarch genomic DNA purification kit.

The sequence joins TRBV5-1 to TRBJ2-3, with the D segment identity uncertain. The TCR originated in a boy younger than two with focal cortical dysplasia and intractable seizures. This material consisted of peripheral blood, taken at surgery. The CDR3 in this case is CASATLGDTQYF. The DNA is as follows: TGCGCCAGCGCGACACTCGGGGATACGCAGTATTTT.